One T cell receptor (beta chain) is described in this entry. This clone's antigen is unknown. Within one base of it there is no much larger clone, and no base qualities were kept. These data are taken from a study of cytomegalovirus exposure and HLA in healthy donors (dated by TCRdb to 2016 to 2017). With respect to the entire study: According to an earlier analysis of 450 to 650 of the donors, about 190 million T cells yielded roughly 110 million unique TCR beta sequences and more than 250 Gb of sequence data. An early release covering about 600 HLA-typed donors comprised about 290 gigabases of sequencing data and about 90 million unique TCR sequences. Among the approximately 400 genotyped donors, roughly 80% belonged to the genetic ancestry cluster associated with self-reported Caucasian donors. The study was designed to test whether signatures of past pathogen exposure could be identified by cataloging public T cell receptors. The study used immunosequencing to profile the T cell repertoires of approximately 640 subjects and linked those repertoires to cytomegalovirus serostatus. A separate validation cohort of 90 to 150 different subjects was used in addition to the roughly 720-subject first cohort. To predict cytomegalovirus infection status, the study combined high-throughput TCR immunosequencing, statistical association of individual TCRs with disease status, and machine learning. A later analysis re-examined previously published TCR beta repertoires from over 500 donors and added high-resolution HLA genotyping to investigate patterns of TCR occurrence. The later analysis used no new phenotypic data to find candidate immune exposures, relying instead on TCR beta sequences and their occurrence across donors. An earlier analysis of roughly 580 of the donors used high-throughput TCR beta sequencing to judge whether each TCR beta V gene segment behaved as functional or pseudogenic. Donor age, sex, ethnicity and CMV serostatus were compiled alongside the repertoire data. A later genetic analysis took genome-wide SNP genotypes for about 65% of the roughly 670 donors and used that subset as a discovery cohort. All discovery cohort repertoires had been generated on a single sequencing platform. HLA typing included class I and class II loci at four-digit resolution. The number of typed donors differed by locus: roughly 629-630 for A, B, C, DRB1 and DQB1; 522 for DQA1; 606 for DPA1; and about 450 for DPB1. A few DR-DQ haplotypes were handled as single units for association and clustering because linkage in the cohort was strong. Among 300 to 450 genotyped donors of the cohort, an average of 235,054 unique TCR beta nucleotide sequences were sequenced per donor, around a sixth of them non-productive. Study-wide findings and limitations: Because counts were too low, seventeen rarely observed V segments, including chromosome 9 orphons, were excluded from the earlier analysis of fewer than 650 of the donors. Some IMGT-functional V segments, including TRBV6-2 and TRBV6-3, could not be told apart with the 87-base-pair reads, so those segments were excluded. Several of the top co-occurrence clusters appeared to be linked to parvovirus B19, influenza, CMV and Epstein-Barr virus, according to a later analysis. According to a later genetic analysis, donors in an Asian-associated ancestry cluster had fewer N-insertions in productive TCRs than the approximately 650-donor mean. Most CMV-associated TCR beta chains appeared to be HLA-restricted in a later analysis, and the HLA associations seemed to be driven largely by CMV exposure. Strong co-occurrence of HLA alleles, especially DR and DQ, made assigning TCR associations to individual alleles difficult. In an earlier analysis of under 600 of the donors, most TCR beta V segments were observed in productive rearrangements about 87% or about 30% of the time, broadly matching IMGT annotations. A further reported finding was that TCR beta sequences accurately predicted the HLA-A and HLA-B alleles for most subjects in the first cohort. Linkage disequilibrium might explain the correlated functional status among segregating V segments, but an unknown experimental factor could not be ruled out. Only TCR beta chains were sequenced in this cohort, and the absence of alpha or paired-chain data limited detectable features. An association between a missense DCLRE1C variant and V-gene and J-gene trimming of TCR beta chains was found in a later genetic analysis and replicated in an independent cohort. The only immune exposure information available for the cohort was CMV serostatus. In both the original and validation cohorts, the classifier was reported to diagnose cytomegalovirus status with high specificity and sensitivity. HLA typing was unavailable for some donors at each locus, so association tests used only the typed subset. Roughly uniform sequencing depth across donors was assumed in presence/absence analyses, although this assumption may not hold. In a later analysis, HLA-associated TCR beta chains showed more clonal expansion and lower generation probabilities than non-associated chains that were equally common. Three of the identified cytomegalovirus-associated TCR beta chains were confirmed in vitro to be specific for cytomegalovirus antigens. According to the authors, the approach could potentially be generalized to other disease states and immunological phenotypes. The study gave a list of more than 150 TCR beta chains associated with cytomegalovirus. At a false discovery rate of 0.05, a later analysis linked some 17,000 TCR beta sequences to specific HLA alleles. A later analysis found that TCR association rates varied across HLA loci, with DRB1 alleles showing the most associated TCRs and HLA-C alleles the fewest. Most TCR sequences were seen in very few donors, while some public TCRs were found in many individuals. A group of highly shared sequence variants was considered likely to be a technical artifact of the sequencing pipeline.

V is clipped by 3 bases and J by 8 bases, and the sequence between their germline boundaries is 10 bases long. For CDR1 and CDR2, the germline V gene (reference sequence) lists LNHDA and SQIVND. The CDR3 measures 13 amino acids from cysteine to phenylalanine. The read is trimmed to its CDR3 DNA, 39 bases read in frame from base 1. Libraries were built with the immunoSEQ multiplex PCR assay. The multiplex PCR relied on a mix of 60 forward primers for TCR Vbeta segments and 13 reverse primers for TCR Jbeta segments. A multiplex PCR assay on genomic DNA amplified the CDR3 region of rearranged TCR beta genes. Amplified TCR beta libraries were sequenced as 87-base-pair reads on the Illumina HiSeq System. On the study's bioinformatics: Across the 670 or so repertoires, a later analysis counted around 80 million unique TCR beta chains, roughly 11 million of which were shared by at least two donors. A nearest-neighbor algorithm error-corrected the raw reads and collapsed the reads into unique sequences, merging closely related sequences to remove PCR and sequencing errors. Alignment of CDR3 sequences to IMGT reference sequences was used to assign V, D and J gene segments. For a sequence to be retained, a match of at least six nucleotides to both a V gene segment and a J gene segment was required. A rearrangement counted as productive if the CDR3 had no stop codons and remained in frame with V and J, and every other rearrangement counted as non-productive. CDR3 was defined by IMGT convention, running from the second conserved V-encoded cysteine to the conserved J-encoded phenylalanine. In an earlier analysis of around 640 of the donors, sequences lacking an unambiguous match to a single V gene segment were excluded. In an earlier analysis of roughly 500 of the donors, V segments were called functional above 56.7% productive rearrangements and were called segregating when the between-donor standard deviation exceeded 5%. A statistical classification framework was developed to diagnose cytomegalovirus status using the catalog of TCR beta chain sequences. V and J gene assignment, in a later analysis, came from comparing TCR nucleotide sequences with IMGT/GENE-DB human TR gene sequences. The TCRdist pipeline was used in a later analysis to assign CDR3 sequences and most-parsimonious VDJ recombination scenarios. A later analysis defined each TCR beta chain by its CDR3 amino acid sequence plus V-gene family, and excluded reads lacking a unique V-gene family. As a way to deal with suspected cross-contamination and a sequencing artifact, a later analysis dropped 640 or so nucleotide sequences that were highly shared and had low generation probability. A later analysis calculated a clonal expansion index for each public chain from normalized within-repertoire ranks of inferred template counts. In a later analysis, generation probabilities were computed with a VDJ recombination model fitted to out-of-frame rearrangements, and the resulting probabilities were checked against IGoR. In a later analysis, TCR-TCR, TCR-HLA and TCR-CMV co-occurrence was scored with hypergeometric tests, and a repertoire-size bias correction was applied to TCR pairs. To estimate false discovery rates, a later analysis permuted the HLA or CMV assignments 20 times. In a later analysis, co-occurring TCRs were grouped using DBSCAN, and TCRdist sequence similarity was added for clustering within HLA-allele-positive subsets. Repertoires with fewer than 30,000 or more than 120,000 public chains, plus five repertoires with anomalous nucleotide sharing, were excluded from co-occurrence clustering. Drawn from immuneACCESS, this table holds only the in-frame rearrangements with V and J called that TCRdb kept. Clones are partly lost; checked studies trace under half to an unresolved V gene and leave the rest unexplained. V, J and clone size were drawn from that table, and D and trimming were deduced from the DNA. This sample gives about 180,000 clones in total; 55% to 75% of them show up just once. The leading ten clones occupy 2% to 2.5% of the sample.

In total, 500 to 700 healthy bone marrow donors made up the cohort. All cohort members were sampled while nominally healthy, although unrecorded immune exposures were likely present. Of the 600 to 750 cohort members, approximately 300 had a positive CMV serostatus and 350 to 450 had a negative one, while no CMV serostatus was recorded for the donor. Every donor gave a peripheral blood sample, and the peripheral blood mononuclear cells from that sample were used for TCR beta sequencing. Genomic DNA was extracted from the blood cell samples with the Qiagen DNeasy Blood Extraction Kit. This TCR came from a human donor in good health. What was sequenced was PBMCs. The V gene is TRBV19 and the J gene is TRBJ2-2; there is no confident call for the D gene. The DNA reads TGTGCCAGTAGTATCGAGGTCACAGGGGAGCTGTTTTTT. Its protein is CASSIEVTGELFF.